Below are 14 T cell receptor beta chains sequenced from a single sample in a study of preoperative IRX-2 immunotherapy in early breast cancer. The data were produced by immunoSEQ multiplex PCR, yet TCRdb's version contains in-frame clones alone and is incomplete. The sample shows 35,000 to 45,000 clones, 82% of them seen only once. Stated treatment: preoperative locoregional IRX-2 cytokine immunotherapy. The sequencing used lymph node tissue, collected after IRX-2 immunotherapy. These receptors came from a human donor with breast cancer.

The chain couples TRBV11-3 to TRBJ1-1; the D gene is possibly TRBD1 (6 bases). The V gene lost 0 bases and the J gene lost 5 bases, with 10 bases spanning the gap. CDR1 is SGHNT and CDR2 is YENEEA in the germline V gene. This CDR3 region has 14 residues. In nucleotides, the CDR3 is TGTGCCAGCAGCTTAGACGTCAGGGGAACTGAAGCTTTCTTT. Its protein is CASSLDVRGTEAFF.

This clone was observed a single time. The chain links TRBV4-1 to TRBJ1-2; D remains unclear. V was cut by 0 bases and J by 2 bases, with 7 bases left in between. Germline V CDR1 and CDR2: MGHRA, YSYEKL. This CDR3 spans 14 amino acids. The CDR3 DNA reads TGCGCCAGCAGCCAAGACAGGAGCAACTATGGCTACACCTTC. This sequence encodes CASSQDRSNYGYTF.

This chain uses TRBV6-8 with TRBJ2-5, with 8 bases lining up with TRBD2. The CDR3 covers 15 residues. Germline CDR1 and CDR2: MNHGY and SAAAGT. With 8 bases clipped from V and 5 bases from J, the junction kept 13 bases outside the gene matches. CDR3 region: CASLRGGSYRETQYF. For the CDR3, the DNA is TGTGCCAGCCTTCGGGGGGGCTCATACCGGGAGACCCAGTACTTC.

The chain carries TRBV6-8 and TRBJ1-2, with D possibly matching TRBD1 (5 bases). The V end lost 10 bases, the J end lost 2 bases, and 20 bases lay between the germline ends. In germline, CDR1 is MNHGY, CDR2 SAAAGT. The CDR3 consists of 15 residues. CDR3 in DNA: TGTGCCACAGCACCCCCCGACAGACTAAACTATGGCTACACCTTC. It yields the protein CATAPPDRLNYGYTF.

The chain uses TRBV5-1 and TRBJ1-6, with a tentative D call TRBD1 (6 bases). CDR1 is SGHRS, CDR2 YFSETQ, per germline. The CDR3 sequence is 16 residues long. Deletions cut 3 bases from V and 6 bases from J, with 16 bases between. The CDR3 reads CASSSSGGGGNSPLHF. In nucleotides, the CDR3 is TGCGCCAGCAGCTCCTCCGGAGGGGGTGGTAATTCACCCCTCCACTTT. Using reference TRBV5-1 and TRBJ1-6 for the parts outside the CDR3, the full variable domain is KAGVTQTPRYLIKTRGQQVTLSCSPISGHRSVSWYQQTPGQGLQFLFEYFSETQRNKGNFPGRFSGRQFSNSRSEMNVSTLELGDSALYLCASSSSGGGGNSPLHFGNGTRLTVT.

The V and J genes are TRBV7-1 and TRBJ2-2, with 11 bases that match TRBD2. TRBV7-1 is an ORF, and what it does is uncertain. This CDR3 comprises 19 residues. Trimming at V came to 3 bases and at J to 0 bases, leaving 9 bases not matched to a gene. The CDR3 sequence: CASSSLAGGRPPNTGELFF. The CDR3 DNA follows: TGTGCCAGCAGCTCTCTAGCGGGGGGAAGACCACCGAACACCGGGGAGCTGTTTTTT.

The V gene is TRBV11-3, the J gene TRBJ1-5; D is ambiguous. The CDR3 has 16 residues. V lost 1 base and J lost 3, with 13 bases in between. Germline assignment: CDR1 SGHNT and CDR2 YENEEA. CDR3 sequence reads: CASSLGELGSNQPQHF. CDR3 nucleotide sequence: TGTGCCAGCAGCTTAGGGGAGTTGGGGTCCAATCAGCCCCAGCATTTT.

The chain joins TRBV6-7 to TRBJ1-2, with D uncertain. TRBV6-7 is marked as an open reading frame, function uncertain. V lost 2 bases and J 1 base, leaving 11 bases between the germline ends. CDR3 size: 15 residues. CDR3 loop: CASSYSTSDNYGYTF. The DNA of the CDR3 is TGTGCCAGCAGTTACAGCACGTCAGATAACTATGGCTACACCTTC.

This chain uses TRBV6-8 with TRBJ1-1; possibly TRBD1 for D (6 bases). V dropped 2 bases and J dropped 10 bases, with 14 bases sitting between them. CDR3 length: 13 amino acids. Germline V CDR1 and CDR2: MNHGY, SAAAGT. CDR3 nucleotide sequence: TGTGCCAGCAGTTACGGCCAACGGGGGCGAGCTTTCTTT. Translating gives CASSYGQRGRAFF.

This clone was counted only a few times. The chain links TRBV11-3 to TRBJ2-2; the D call may be TRBD1 or TRBD2 (5 bases each). V was pared by 3 bases and J by 5 bases, with 16 bases between. This CDR3 spans 16 amino acids. The germline CDR1 and CDR2 sequences are SGHNT and YENEEA. The CDR3: CASSLPGTTRTGELFF. In DNA, the CDR3 is TGTGCCAGCAGCTTGCCTGGGACCACAAGGACCGGGGAGCTGTTTTTT.

This clone turned up a few times. The chain combines TRBV11-3 with TRBJ1-5; D is perhaps TRBD1 (6 bases). V was pared by 5 bases and J by 2 bases, with 10 bases between. The CDR3 runs to 14 residues. CDR1 SGHNT and CDR2 YENEEA come from the germline V gene. CDR3 sequence reads: CASSLRQGNQPQHF. CDR3 DNA sequence: TGTGCCAGCAGCCTGAGACAGGGCAATCAGCCCCAGCATTTT. The variable domain in full, completed from reference TRBV11-3 and TRBJ1-5, reads EAGVVQSPRYKIIEKKQPVAFWCNPISGHNTLYWYLQNLGQGPELLIRYENEEAVDDSQLPKDRFSAERLKGVDSTLKIQPAELGDSAVYLCASSLRQGNQPQHFGDGTRLSIL.

The chain recombines TRBV15 with TRBJ1-1, with 7 bases that match TRBD1. The CDR3 has 15 residues. Losses at the gene ends were 0 bases for V and 4 bases for J; bases not matched to a gene: 5. Germline V gives CDR1 LNHNV, CDR2 YYDKDF (reference sequence). CDR3 amino acids: CATSRDRQGGTEAFF. CDR3 nucleotides: TGTGCCACCAGCAGAGATAGACAGGGAGGCACTGAAGCTTTCTTT.

The V call is TRBV19, the J call TRBJ1-5, with TRBD1 as a possible D gene (6 bases). The CDR3 totals 14 residues. Germline V gene data show CDR1 as LNHDA and CDR2 as SQIVND (reference sequence). V was clipped by 5 bases and J by 8 bases, with 16 bases between them. CDR3 in amino acids: CASSVSGGGKPQHF. The DNA for the CDR3 is TGTGCCAGTAGTGTCTCCGGGGGCGGGAAGCCCCAGCATTTT.

CDR3: CASSSHRGGNTEAFF. The CDR3 region has the DNA TGTGCCAGCAGTTCTCACAGGGGAGGGAACACTGAAGCTTTCTTT. The chain couples TRBV6-8 to TRBJ1-1, with 7 bases lining up with TRBD1. The CDR3 extends over 15 amino acids. V lost 4 bases, J lost 1 base, and 6 bases stayed unmatched. Germline loops: CDR1 MNHGY, CDR2 SAAAGT.